The 25 T cell receptor beta chains below come from one sample, sequenced in a study of beta chain features in type 1 diabetes. Sequenced material consisted of expressed TCRB transcripts (all of the isolated RNA was reverse transcribed). This table comes from immunoSEQ multiplex PCR, and its TCRdb copy is limited to in-frame clones, with some not included. The sample lists about 900,000 clones, roughly 16% seen once, with about 0.02% in the top ten. The sequencing sample was made of naive CD4+ T cells from blood. All receptors come from a woman under 30 in good health.

V is TRBV10-3 and J is TRBJ1-2; D not certain. The CDR3 sequence is 12 residues long. V lost 2 bases, J lost 2 bases, and 3 bases lay in between. Per the germline V gene, CDR1 is ENHRY and CDR2 is SYGVKD. This chain's CDR3 is CAISEPNYGYTF. CDR3 coding DNA: TGTGCCATCAGTGAGCCCAACTATGGCTACACCTTC.

This clone appeared a few times. J is TRBJ2-3 and V is TRBV4-3, with 10 bases fitting TRBD2. The CDR3 consists of 19 residues. CDR1 is LGHNA and CDR2 is YSLEER in the germline V gene. Trimming took 0 bases from V and 0 from J; bases not matched to a gene: 9. The CDR3 DNA reads as TGCGCCAGCAGCCAAGAAGGAGCGGGAGGGCGCTTTAGCACAGATACGCAGTATTTT. This translates into CASSQEGAGGRFSTDTQYF.

The V and J genes are TRBV7-8 and TRBJ2-5; the match to TRBD1 covers 7 bases. Trimming took 1 base from V and 4 from J; bases not matched to a gene: 6. In germline, CDR1 is SGHVS, CDR2 FQNEAQ. The CDR3 runs to 15 residues. The CDR3 spells CASSLVFRQGETQYF. The CDR3 DNA reads as TGTGCCAGCAGCTTAGTTTTCAGACAGGGAGAGACCCAGTACTTC. The full variable domain, in which reference TRBV7-8 and TRBJ2-5 provide the parts outside the CDR3, is GAGVSQSPRYKVAKRGQDVALRCDPISGHVSLFWYQQALGQGPEFLTYFQNEAQLDKSGLPSDRFFAERPEGSVSTLKIQRTQQEDSAVYLCASSLVFRQGETQYFGPGTRLLVL.

This clone was observed a handful of times. The CDR3: CAISGQGVDEQYF. DNA for the CDR3: TGTGCCATCAGTGGGCAGGGGGTAGACGAGCAGTACTTC. The V and J genes are TRBV10-3 and TRBJ2-7, with 7 bases identical to TRBD1. The CDR3 runs 13 residues. The V and J ends lost 4 bases and 5 bases, in that order; junction bases with no gene match: 5. Germline V gene data show CDR1 as ENHRY and CDR2 as SYGVKD.

This clone was seen more than once but under ten times. The chain combines TRBV28 with TRBJ2-3; 8 bases align to TRBD2. The CDR3 contains 16 residues. In germline, CDR1 is MDHEN, CDR2 SYDVKM. The ends lost 4 bases at V and 5 bases at J; junction bases unmatched: 11. CDR3 protein: CASSWVAGLGGDTQYF. CDR3 DNA: TGTGCCAGCAGTTGGGTAGCGGGACTTGGGGGAGATACGCAGTATTTT.

This chain links TRBV11-1 with TRBJ2-5; tentatively, D is TRBD1 (5 bases). The ends were cut back, 8 bases at V and 1 base at J, with 11 bases in the middle. This CDR3 spans 13 amino acids. CDR1 and CDR2 from the germline V gene are SGHAT and FQDESV (reference sequence). This CDR3 reads CASGRVLQETQYF. In DNA form, the CDR3 reads TGTGCCAGCGGCAGGGTACTCCAAGAGACCCAGTACTTC.

This clone was detected once. This chain uses TRBV5-1 with TRBJ2-7, with TRBD2 matching 10 bases. Germline values: CDR1 SGHRS, CDR2 YFSETQ. V was pared by 0 bases and J by 12 bases, with 12 bases of the junction left unmatched. The CDR3 is 15 residues long. CDR3 residues: CASSLELGLAKDLYF. CDR3 bases: TGCGCCAGCAGCTTGGAGTTGGGACTAGCGAAAGATCTGTACTTC. The entire variable domain, with the rest obtained from reference TRBV5-1 and TRBJ2-7, is as follows: KAGVTQTPRYLIKTRGQQVTLSCSPISGHRSVSWYQQTPGQGLQFLFEYFSETQRNKGNFPGRFSGRQFSNSRSEMNVSTLELGDSALYLCASSLELGLAKDLYFGPGTRLTVT.

This clone was observed a handful of times. The chain uses TRBV7-9 and TRBJ2-2; the D gene could be TRBD1 or TRBD2 (6 bases each). Germline V gene sequence: CDR1 SEHNR, CDR2 FQNEAQ (reference sequence). The CDR3 loop spans 16 amino acids. V was clipped by 0 bases and J by 5 bases, with 13 bases between them. In DNA, the CDR3 is TGTGCCAGCAGCTTAGCCGGGGGCGCGGGGACCGGGGAGCTGTTTTTT. Encoded protein: CASSLAGGAGTGELFF.

This clone appeared a single time. This chain links TRBV5-6 with TRBJ2-2; a weak D match, TRBD2 (6 bases). This CDR3 spans 18 amino acids. V lost 3 bases and J 1 base, leaving 19 bases between the germline ends. Germline V gene sequence: CDR1 SGHDT, CDR2 YYEEEE. CDR3 loop: CASSSPGGWVLNTGELFF. Here the CDR3 DNA reads TGTGCCAGCAGCTCGCCAGGAGGGTGGGTTCTGAACACCGGGGAGCTGTTTTTT. The full variable domain, in which reference TRBV5-6 and TRBJ2-2 provide the parts outside the CDR3, is DAGVTQSPTHLIKTRGQQVTLRCSPKSGHDTVSWYQQALGQGPQFIFQYYEEEERQRGNFPDRFSGHQFPNYSSELNVNALLLGDSALYLCASSSPGGWVLNTGELFFGEGSRLTVL.

This clone was observed a few times. The chain carries TRBV2 and TRBJ2-7; weak D call: TRBD1 (6 bases). Germline lookup yields CDR1 SNHLY and CDR2 FYNNEI. V was shortened by 4 bases and J by 3 bases, with 19 bases between the two germline ends. The length of the CDR3 is 16 residues. CDR3 residues: CASSVGSTQGSYEQYF. As DNA, the CDR3 is TGTGCCAGCAGTGTGGGGAGTACCCAGGGGAGCTACGAGCAGTACTTC.

The chain is built from TRBV6-5 and TRBJ2-5, with D uncertain. Trimming removed 0 bases at V and 1 base at J, with 12 bases between. Germline V gene sequence: CDR1 MNHEY, CDR2 SVGAGI. The CDR3 is made up of 16 amino acids. DNA for the CDR3: TGTGCCAGCAGTTACTCTAGACCCCTATCCCAAGAGACCCAGTACTTC. It translates to CASSYSRPLSQETQYF.

This clone was detected only a few times. V is TRBV4-2 and J is TRBJ2-7; D remains ambiguous. This CDR3 has 14 residues. Deletions cut 4 bases from V and 6 bases from J, with 16 bases between. Germline CDR1 is LGHNA and CDR2 is YNFKEQ. In DNA form, the CDR3 reads TGTGCCAGCAGCCGACGCCCCGGCTTTGTCGAGCAGTACTTC. Its protein is CASSRRPGFVEQYF.

The CDR3 reads CASSLWDQAYNEQFF. The CDR3 nucleotides read TGTGCCAGCAGTTTATGGGACCAGGCCTACAATGAGCAGTTCTTC. The genes are TRBV28 and TRBJ2-1; no clear D. Trimming left V 0 bases short and J 2 bases short, with 8 bases between. The CDR3 is 15 residues long. Per germline, CDR1 MDHEN and CDR2 SYDVKM.

In its sample, this clone was seen a few times. This rearrangement joins TRBV4-3 to TRBJ2-3; 9 bases match TRBD2. V lost 3 bases and J lost 4; bases outside the gene matches: 14. The CDR3 contains 18 residues. Germline V gene lookup returns CDR1 LGHNA and CDR2 YSLEER. CDR3 bases: TGCGCCAGCAGCCAGCGAGGCCGAGGCGGCGGGGGGGCAGATACGCAGTATTTT. Its translation is CASSQRGRGGGGADTQYF.

This clone was seen a few times. The chain uses TRBV6-1 and TRBJ2-7; D might be TRBD2 (5 bases). The CDR3 runs 14 residues. V dropped 6 bases and J dropped 3 bases, with 15 bases sitting between them. Germline V CDR1 and CDR2: MNHNS, SASEGT. The CDR3 loop is CASSPPDSSYEQYF. The CDR3 nucleotides are TGTGCCAGCAGCCCCCCGGACTCAAGCTACGAGCAGTACTTC.

V is TRBV7-2 and J is TRBJ1-1; D uncertain. Germline values: CDR1 SGHTA, CDR2 FQGNSA. The length of the CDR3 is 13 residues. Trimming stripped 5 bases from V and 4 bases from J, with 11 bases between. This CDR3 is CASSQSAATEAFF. In DNA form, the CDR3 reads TGTGCCAGCAGCCAGAGCGCGGCCACTGAAGCTTTCTTT.

In DNA form, the CDR3 reads TGCGCCAGCAGCTCGGCCCCCCGGCAGTACACCGGGGAGCTGTTTTTT. Its translation: CASSSAPRQYTGELFF. The V gene is TRBV5-1, the J gene TRBJ2-2; D call uncertain. The CDR3 runs to 16 residues. Germline loops: CDR1 SGHRS, CDR2 YFSETQ. Trimming cost V 3 bases and J 3 bases, with 15 bases left between them.

This clone was detected only once. At one end, the junction sequence differs from germline, possibly due to a read error. Other nucleotide sequences in the sample specify the same CDR3. This chain connects TRBV6-1 to TRBJ1-1; D remains ambiguous. The germline V gene encodes CDR1 MNHNS and CDR2 SASEGT. The CDR3 has 14 residues. The CDR3 nucleotides read TGTGCTAGCAGCCCACAACGCGGGTACACTGAAGCTTTCTTT. Residues: CASSPQRGYTEAFF.

The J gene is TRBJ2-5, the V gene TRBV11-2; tentative D call: TRBD1 (6 bases). V was shortened by 5 bases and J by 7 bases, with 20 bases between the two germline ends. This CDR3 comprises 15 residues. The germline V gene encodes CDR1 SGHAT and CDR2 FQNNGV. The CDR3 here is CASSTTGLLSGTQYF. The CDR3 DNA reads TGTGCCAGCAGCACGACAGGATTGCTCTCGGGGACCCAGTACTTC.

The rearrangement links TRBV7-2 to TRBJ2-3; 9 bases line up with TRBD2. The V gene's germline CDR1 is SGHTA and CDR2 FQGNSA. This CDR3 contains 15 residues. The trim removed 6 bases at V and 0 bases at J, leaving 4 bases unmatched. The CDR3: CASRRTSASTDTQYF. The CDR3 bases are TGTGCCAGCAGAAGGACTAGCGCCAGCACAGATACGCAGTATTTT.

This clone turned up a few times. V usage is TRBV7-2 and J usage is TRBJ2-2; D remains ambiguous. The germline V and J ends were trimmed by 2 bases and 8 bases, with 9 bases remaining between them. This CDR3 spans 13 amino acids. CDR1 is SGHTA and CDR2 is FQGNSA in the germline V gene. The CDR3 region has the DNA TGTGCCAGCAGCTTATCCCTGTCGGGGGAGCTGTTTTTT. It translates to CASSLSLSGELFF.

This clone was recorded a few times. The chain employs TRBV10-3 and TRBJ2-1; 10 bases line up with TRBD1. Germline CDR1 and CDR2: ENHRY and SYGVKD. The CDR3 has 13 amino acids. The junction had 10 bases not matched to a gene; V was cut back by 8 bases and J by 12 bases. The CDR3 region is CAISGTGVFGQFF. The DNA for the CDR3 is TGTGCCATCTCCGGGACAGGGGTCTTTGGGCAGTTCTTC.

This clone was seen only a few times. CDR3 in amino acids: CASSLAGRRGRGMRGYTF. CDR3 DNA sequence: TGTGCCAGCAGCCTAGCGGGGCGGAGGGGGCGTGGGATGCGTGGCTACACCTTC. V and J are TRBV9 and TRBJ1-2; 7 bases map to TRBD1. Trimming cost V 4 bases and J 7 bases; bases outside gene matches: 22. The CDR3 is 18 amino acids. The germline V gene has CDR1 SGDLS and CDR2 YYNGEE.

The chain employs TRBV7-9 and TRBJ1-4; 8 bases align to TRBD1. Germline values: CDR1 SEHNR, CDR2 FQNEAQ (reference sequence). The CDR3 contains 14 residues. Trimming took 5 bases from V and 10 from J; bases not matched to a gene: 9. DNA for the CDR3: TGTGCCAGCAGCGACGACAGGGGCGTTGTAAAACTGTTTTTT. As protein: CASSDDRGVVKLFF.

This clone was detected only a few times. The rearrangement links TRBV7-8 to TRBJ2-3; D not resolved. Trimming removed 2 bases at V and 5 bases at J, with 11 bases between. The CDR3 totals 14 residues. Looked up from germline, CDR1 is SGHVS and CDR2 is FQNEAQ. In DNA, the CDR3 is TGTGCCAGCAGCTTAATGGGGTGGGGAGATACGCAGTATTTT. Translation: CASSLMGWGDTQYF. Full variable domain (missing parts from reference TRBV7-8 and TRBJ2-3): GAGVSQSPRYKVAKRGQDVALRCDPISGHVSLFWYQQALGQGPEFLTYFQNEAQLDKSGLPSDRFFAERPEGSVSTLKIQRTQQEDSAVYLCASSLMGWGDTQYFGPGTRLTVL.